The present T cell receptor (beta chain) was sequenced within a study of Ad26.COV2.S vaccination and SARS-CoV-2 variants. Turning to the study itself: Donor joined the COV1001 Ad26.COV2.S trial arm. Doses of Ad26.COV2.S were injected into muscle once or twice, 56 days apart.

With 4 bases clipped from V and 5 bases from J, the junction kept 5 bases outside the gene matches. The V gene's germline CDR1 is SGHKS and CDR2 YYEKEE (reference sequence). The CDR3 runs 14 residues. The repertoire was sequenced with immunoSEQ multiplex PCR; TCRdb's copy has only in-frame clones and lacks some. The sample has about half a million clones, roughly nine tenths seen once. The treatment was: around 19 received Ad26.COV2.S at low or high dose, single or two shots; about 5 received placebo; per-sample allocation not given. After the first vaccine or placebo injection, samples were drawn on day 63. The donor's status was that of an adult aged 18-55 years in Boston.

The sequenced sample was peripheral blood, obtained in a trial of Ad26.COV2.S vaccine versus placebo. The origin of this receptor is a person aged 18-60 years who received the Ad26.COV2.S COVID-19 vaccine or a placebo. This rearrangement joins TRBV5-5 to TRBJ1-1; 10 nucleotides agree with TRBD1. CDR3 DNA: TGTGCCAGCAGCCCGGGACAGGGGCGTACTGAAGCTTTCTTT. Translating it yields CASSPGQGRTEAFF.